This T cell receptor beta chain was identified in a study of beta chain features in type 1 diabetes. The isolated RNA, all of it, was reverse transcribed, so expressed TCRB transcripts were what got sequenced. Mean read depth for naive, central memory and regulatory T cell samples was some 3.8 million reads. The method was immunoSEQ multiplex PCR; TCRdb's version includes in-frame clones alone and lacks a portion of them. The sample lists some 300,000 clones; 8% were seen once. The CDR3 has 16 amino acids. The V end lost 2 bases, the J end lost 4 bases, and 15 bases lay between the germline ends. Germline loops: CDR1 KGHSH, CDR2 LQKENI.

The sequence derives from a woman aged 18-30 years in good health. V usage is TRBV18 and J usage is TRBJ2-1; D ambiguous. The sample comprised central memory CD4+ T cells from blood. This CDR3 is CASSPNVRSVYNEQFF. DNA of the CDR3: TGTGCCAGCTCACCAAATGTTAGGTCGGTTTACAATGAGCAGTTCTTC.